A selection of T cell receptor beta chains follows, all from one sample in a study of T cells in Graves' hyperthyroidism and ophthalmopathy. A single record per CDR3 protein comes from TCRdb applying MiXCR to the multiplex PCR reads. The table shows about 610,000 distinct CDR3 sequences, with approximately 16% occurring only once. The sample consisted of blood. All receptors come from a woman between 35 and 50 years old with Graves' ophthalmopathy. CDR3s include the opening cysteine and the closing phenylalanine or tryptophan. The order of the fields is clone size, V gene, D gene, J gene, CDR3 protein, CDR3 DNA. D genes are given only for firm matches. The listing skips clone size in some rows; elsewhere it reads once, few, many or a size class.

size: few
V: TRBV11-2
D: -
J: TRBJ2-4
CDR3: CASSLGIRAIGAARYF
DNA: TGTGCCAGCAGCTTAGGGATCAGGGCGATTGGGGCCGCTCGGTACTTC

size: -
V: TRBV12-3/TRBV12-4
D: -
J: TRBJ1-4
CDR3: CASTYAGRGAGKLFF
DNA: TGTGCCAGCACCTATGCGGGTCGGGGGGCTGGAAAACTGTTTTTT

size: few
V: TRBV6-1
D: -
J: TRBJ1-4
CDR3: CASSEGPSREGYNEKLFF
DNA: TGTGCCAGCAGTGAAGGGCCCTCCCGAGAGGGGTACAATGAAAAACTGTTTTTT

size: many
V: TRBV28
D: TRBD1
J: TRBJ2-7
CDR3: CASSKDRGIYEQYF
DNA: TGTGCCAGCTCTAAGGACAGGGGGATATACGAGCAGTACTTC

size: many
V: TRBV11-2
D: -
J: TRBJ2-5
CDR3: CASSFETGRVWETQYF
DNA: TGTGCCAGCAGCTTCGAGACAGGGAGGGTGTGGGAGACCCAGTACTTC

size: few
V: TRBV6-1
D: TRBD1
J: TRBJ1-2
CDR3: CASRDPGQGGYGYTF
DNA: TGTGCCAGCAGGGATCCGGGACAGGGGGGCTATGGCTACACCTTC

size: few
V: TRBV3-1
D: -
J: TRBJ1-1
CDR3: CASSQRAEAFF
DNA: TGTGCCAGCAGCCAAAGGGCCGAAGCTTTCTTT

size: few
V: TRBV5-1
D: TRBD1
J: TRBJ2-2
CDR3: CASSTWTGTTGELFF
DNA: TGCGCCAGCAGCACCTGGACAGGGACGACCGGGGAGCTGTTTTTT

size: few
V: TRBV27
D: -
J: TRBJ2-7
CDR3: CASRLGRSSYEQYF
DNA: TGTGCCAGCCGTTTGGGACGGAGCTCCTACGAGCAGTACTTC

size: many
V: TRBV12-3/TRBV12-4
D: -
J: TRBJ1-1
CDR3: CASSRDMNTEAFF
DNA: TGTGCCAGCAGTCGGGACATGAACACTGAAGCTTTCTTT

size: -
V: TRBV6-1
D: -
J: TRBJ1-4
CDR3: CASSEALGGLNEKLFF
DNA: TGTGCCAGCAGTGAAGCGCTTGGAGGATTGAATGAAAAACTGTTTTTT

size: -
V: TRBV14
D: TRBD1
J: TRBJ1-2
CDR3: CASSPQTGMGYGYTF
DNA: TGTGCCAGCAGCCCCCAGACAGGGATGGGCTATGGCTACACCTTC

size: many
V: TRBV11-2
D: TRBD2
J: TRBJ2-7
CDR3: CASSPRTSADHEQYF
DNA: TGTGCCAGCAGCCCAAGGACTAGCGCGGACCACGAGCAGTACTTC

size: many
V: TRBV30
D: -
J: TRBJ1-5
CDR3: CAWSRARGNQPQHF
DNA: TGTGCCTGGAGTAGGGCCAGGGGCAATCAGCCCCAGCATTTT

size: few
V: TRBV7-2
D: -
J: TRBJ2-4
CDR3: CASSSNLRLAKNIQYF
DNA: TGTGCCAGCAGCTCGAACCTCAGGCTAGCCAAAAACATTCAGTACTTC

size: many
V: TRBV2
D: TRBD2
J: TRBJ2-1
CDR3: CASSEASRSGRNEQFF
DNA: TGTGCCAGCAGTGAAGCAAGCCGTAGCGGGAGGAATGAGCAGTTCTTC

size: -
V: TRBV7-9
D: -
J: TRBJ1-1
CDR3: CASIPGVQIYTEAFF
DNA: TGTGCCAGCATCCCGGGGGTACAGATTTACACTGAAGCTTTCTTT

size: many
V: TRBV3-1
D: -
J: TRBJ1-2
CDR3: CASSQGFSGGYTF
DNA: TGTGCCAGCAGCCAAGGGTTCAGCGGTGGCTACACCTTC

size: many
V: TRBV12-3/TRBV12-4
D: -
J: TRBJ1-2
CDR3: CASSRQVDNYGYTF
DNA: TGTGCCAGCTCGCGACAGGTCGATAACTATGGCTACACCTTC

size: many
V: TRBV16
D: -
J: TRBJ1-2
CDR3: CASSQKIQVIGGYTF
DNA: TGTGCCAGCAGCCAAAAAATTCAGGTTATTGGCGGCTACACCTTC

size: few
V: TRBV20-1
D: TRBD1
J: TRBJ2-3
CDR3: CSAKRDRGTDTQYF
DNA: TGCAGTGCTAAGAGGGACAGGGGAACAGATACGCAGTATTTT

size: many
V: TRBV30
D: -
J: TRBJ1-4
CDR3: CAWSVLDILFF
DNA: TGTGCCTGGAGTGTTCTGGACATACTGTTTTTT

size: few
V: TRBV20-1
D: -
J: TRBJ2-5
CDR3: CSGGTPQETQYF
DNA: TGCAGTGGGGGGACTCCACAAGAGACCCAGTACTTC

size: many
V: TRBV11-2
D: TRBD1
J: TRBJ1-6
CDR3: CASSFGDRVWNSPLHF
DNA: TGTGCCAGCAGCTTCGGGGACAGGGTTTGGAATTCACCCCTCCACTTT

size: -
V: TRBV3-1
D: TRBD2
J: TRBJ2-1
CDR3: CASSPRGGGTNEQFF
DNA: TGTGCCAGCAGCCCCCGGGGGGGGGGAACCAATGAGCAGTTCTTC

size: -
V: TRBV28
D: TRBD1
J: TRBJ1-1
CDR3: CASSSQGAPPRAFF
DNA: TGTGCCAGCAGTTCACAGGGGGCGCCTCCTAGAGCTTTCTTT

size: many
V: TRBV28
D: -
J: TRBJ1-5
CDR3: CASSFSGAFNQPQHF
DNA: TGTGCCAGCAGTTTTTCAGGGGCGTTCAATCAGCCCCAGCATTTT

size: many
V: TRBV6-1
D: -
J: TRBJ1-6
CDR3: CASSDGGWYNSPLHF
DNA: TGTGCCAGCAGTGATGGTGGATGGTATAATTCACCCCTCCACTTT

size: many
V: TRBV12-3/TRBV12-4
D: TRBD1
J: TRBJ2-7
CDR3: CASSWDSVSSYEQYF
DNA: TGTGCCAGCAGCTGGGACAGCGTCAGCTCCTACGAGCAGTACTTC

size: -
V: TRBV27
D: TRBD2
J: TRBJ2-5
CDR3: CASSHLAGVWETQYF
DNA: TGTGCCAGCAGTCACCTAGCGGGAGTGTGGGAGACCCAGTACTTC

size: many
V: TRBV20-1
D: -
J: TRBJ2-1
CDR3: CSARDPSRAYNEQFF
DNA: TGCAGTGCTAGAGATCCGTCGCGGGCGTACAATGAGCAGTTCTTC

size: -
V: TRBV7-2
D: -
J: TRBJ2-3
CDR3: CASPLTDTQYF
DNA: TGTGCCAGCCCCCTGACCGATACGCAGTATTTT

size: once
V: TRBV30
D: -
J: TRBJ2-6
CDR3: CAWSVLPYSGANVLTF
DNA: TGTGCCTGGAGTGTACTACCGTACTCTGGGGCCAACGTCCTGACTTTC

size: few
V: TRBV29-1
D: -
J: TRBJ2-2
CDR3: CSVPAPGTSTGELFF
DNA: TGCAGCGTTCCCGCTCCCGGGACATCAACCGGGGAGCTGTTTTTT

size: -
V: TRBV20-1
D: -
J: TRBJ2-7
CDR3: CSASQPYEQYF
DNA: TGCAGTGCTAGTCAGCCCTACGAGCAGTACTTC

size: -
V: TRBV7-9
D: -
J: TRBJ2-3
CDR3: CASGPLGSDTQYF
DNA: TGTGCCAGCGGACCCCTAGGTTCAGATACGCAGTATTTT

size: few
V: TRBV19
D: -
J: TRBJ2-3
CDR3: CASSEEDSTDTQYF
DNA: TGTGCCAGTAGTGAGGAGGATAGCACAGATACGCAGTATTTT